This T cell receptor beta chain was captured in a study of shared clonotypes between healthy human individuals. Study observations and caveats: It was the few donors that limited the genetic and exposure-history diversity represented.

A word on this clone: Its antigen is currently unknown.

The deep-level immunoSEQ assay was used. Per the authors' pipeline: Filtering differed, since immunoSEQ gave only junction sequences and no quality scores. The protocol was immunoSEQ multiplex PCR, while the TCRdb copy is restricted to in-frame clones and leaves out a portion. The DNA was the basis for D and trimming; V, J and clone size are from that table. The sample includes 450,000 to 500,000 clones, around four fifths of them seen just once. V was clipped by 1 base and J by 4 bases, with 8 bases between them. The CDR3 is 14 amino acids. Germline V lookup: CDR1 SGHTA, CDR2 FQGNSA. Sequenced: PBMCs. The source of this sequence is a woman between 40 and 50 years old in good health. Some clones in this sample may be carry-over from other donors' samples. V and J are TRBV7-2 and TRBJ2-1; D is undetermined. The CDR3 here is CASSLEGRYNEQFF. In DNA form, the CDR3 reads TGTGCCAGCAGCTTAGAGGGTAGGTACAATGAGCAGTTCTTC.